This TCR beta chain was obtained from a study of beta chain features in type 1 diabetes. The study's findings and limits: Shorter TCRB CDR3s, moderately but significantly so, were found in Type 1 diabetes patients in all four CD4+ subsets. The study found fewer insertions and more deletions at VDJ junctions in type 1 diabetes patients.

Germline values: CDR1 SGHTA, CDR2 FQGNSA. The CDR3 runs 15 residues. The V end was cut by 1 base, the J end by 8 bases, with 14 bases between. As regards this clone: No antigen is known for it.

Expressed TCRB transcripts got sequenced, as all isolated RNA was reverse transcribed. The assay was immunoSEQ multiplex PCR, and TCRdb's table has in-frame clones only and misses some. The sample consists of 300,000 to 400,000 clones, over 7% of them appearing once. The sample taken for sequencing was central memory CD4+ T cells from blood. V is TRBV7-2 and J is TRBJ1-4; D is perhaps TRBD1 (6 bases). This clonotype was sampled from a young man with type 1 diabetes. In DNA form, the CDR3 reads TGTGCCAGCAGCTTAGGCAGGGGAGTAGGGGAAAAACTGTTTTTT. This codes for CASSLGRGVGEKLFF.